This record covers a single TCR beta chain. What it binds is unknown. The sample comes from a study of T cells in Graves' hyperthyroidism and ophthalmopathy. Study observations and caveats: Using 13 V-J features, a model discriminated ophthalmopathy from stable hyperthyroidism.

Regions amplified from RNA transcripts were the TCR beta CDR3 regions. The HTBI primer set was used in a first-round RT-PCR of the TCR CDR3. TCRdb independently ran MiXCR on the multiplex PCR reads; one entry per CDR3 protein. The sample has roughly 800,000 distinct CDR3 sequences, 38% seen once; the top ten hold approximately 10%. Trimming took off 4 bases at V and 0 bases at J, with 12 bases between the two ends. Germline V gives CDR1 SGHTA, CDR2 FQGNSA. There are 16 residues in the CDR3. The PBMCs had their origin in roughly 10 ml of fresh peripheral blood. This chain uses TRBV7-2 with TRBJ2-2; D possibly matches TRBD1 or TRBD2 (5 bases each). Sequencing used blood. The source of this sequence is a man between 18 and 35 years old with Graves' hyperthyroidism. The DNA for the CDR3 is TGTGCCAGCAGCTCCCAGGGTAGCGCGAACACCGGGGAGCTGTTTTTT. This gives the protein CASSSQGSANTGELFF.